These 9 T cell receptor beta chains were sequenced from one sample in a study of T cells in localized non-small cell lung cancer. The table came from immunoSEQ multiplex PCR; TCRdb's copy has only in-frame clones and leaves some out. The data hold about 2,500 clones, with 25% to 30% observed a single time. The material sequenced was normal lung tissue next to the tumor, taken before any cancer treatment. Receptor source: a man between 40 and 70 years old with stage II squamous cell lung carcinoma.

The CDR3 loop reads CASSLLQGDGELFF. CDR3 DNA sequence: TGCGCCAGCAGCTTGTTGCAGGGGGACGGGGAGCTGTTTTTT. The chain combines TRBV5-1 with TRBJ2-2; 7 nucleotides line up with TRBD1. CDR3 size: 14 residues. Germline V gene data show CDR1 as SGHRS and CDR2 as YFSETQ. After removal of 1 base from V and 7 bases from J, the junction contained 4 bases not matched to a gene.

This clone is classed as medium-sized. CDR3 loop: CASSTPTSGRFRNEQYF. The CDR3 DNA reads as TGTGCCAGCAGTACCCCTACTAGCGGGAGATTTAGGAACGAGCAGTACTTC. This sequence joins TRBV6-8 and TRBJ2-7; 11 nucleotides match TRBD2. The germline V gene encodes CDR1 MNHGY and CDR2 SAAAGT. The length of the CDR3 is 17 residues. The trim removed 5 bases at V and 5 bases at J, leaving 14 bases unmatched.

In this sample, this clone turned up a few times. CDR3 DNA: TGTGCCAGCAGCGGATTTGCAAGCGAAGAGACCCAGTACTTC. It specifies CASSGFASEETQYF. The gene calls are TRBV9 and TRBJ2-5; D remains unclear. V was cut by 3 bases and J by 3 bases, with 12 bases left in between. The CDR3 extends over 14 amino acids. CDR1 and CDR2 from the germline V gene are SGDLS and YYNGEE.

This clone is labeled as medium-sized. V usage is TRBV6-8 and J usage is TRBJ2-3, with D possibly TRBD1 on 5 matching bases. Germline values: CDR1 MNHGY, CDR2 SAAAGT. V was pared by 6 bases and J by 3 bases, with 10 bases between. The CDR3 has 13 residues. CDR3 sequence reads: CASRPQGTDTQYF. In DNA form, the CDR3 reads TGTGCCAGCAGACCCCAGGGAACAGATACGCAGTATTTT.

There are a few counts of this clone. This chain uses TRBV6-8 with TRBJ2-3; 7 positions match TRBD2. The CDR3 consists of 14 residues. Germline trimming cut 5 bases from V and 11 bases from J; bases unmatched to any gene: 13. Germline values: CDR1 MNHGY, CDR2 SAAAGT. CDR3 amino acids: CASSTEALAEGQYF. CDR3 sequence (DNA): TGTGCCAGCAGTACCGAAGCCCTAGCGGAGGGGCAGTATTTT.

The chain employs TRBV19 and TRBJ2-7; a weak D match, TRBD1 (6 bases). Between the trimmed V and J ends, which lost 5 bases and 1 base, there was a span of 15 bases. The CDR3 totals 15 residues. Germline CDR1 is LNHDA and CDR2 is SQIVND (reference sequence). The chain's CDR3 is CASSASGVRSYEQYF. The CDR3 nucleotides read TGTGCCAGTAGTGCCTCAGGGGTCAGGTCCTACGAGCAGTACTTC. Based on the CDR3 plus reference TRBV19 and TRBJ2-7, the full variable domain is DGGITQSPKYLFRKEGQNVTLSCEQNLNHDAMYWYRQDPGQGLRLIYYSQIVNDFQKGDIAEGYSVSREKKESFPLTVTSAQKNPTAFYLCASSASGVRSYEQYFGPGTRLTVT.

This clone has just a few counts. The CDR3 protein is CAWSRGRVRDEQYF. The CDR3 DNA follows: TGTGCCTGGAGCCGGGGCAGAGTAAGGGACGAGCAGTACTTC. The rearrangement uses TRBV30 and TRBJ2-7; D could derive from TRBD1 or TRBD2 (5 bases each). Germline values: CDR1 GTSNPN, CDR2 SVGIG (reference sequence). The CDR3 sequence is 14 residues long. Trimming removed 3 bases from V and 5 bases from J, with 17 bases in between.

This clone was detected a few times. The CDR3 DNA sequence: TGTGCCAGCAGGGGTACCGGGACGGCCTATGGCTACACCTTC. This codes for CASRGTGTAYGYTF. The rearrangement joins TRBV28 to TRBJ1-2; tentatively, D is TRBD1 (5 bases). With 6 bases removed from V and 4 bases from J, the gap between germline ends came to 15 bases. The CDR3 has 14 amino acids. Germline-derived CDR1 and CDR2 are MDHEN and SYDVKM.

The chain joins TRBV10-3 to TRBJ2-2; D possibly corresponds to TRBD2 (5 bases). The CDR3 has 14 amino acids. Germline V CDR1 and CDR2: ENHRY, SYGVKD. V lost 2 bases and J 3 bases, leaving 7 bases between the germline ends. This CDR3 is CAISELGDTGELFF. In DNA form, the CDR3 reads TGTGCCATCAGTGAGCTGGGAGACACCGGGGAGCTGTTTTTT.